The rows below give T cell receptor beta chains drawn from one sample of a study of Graves' ophthalmopathy and Graves' hyperthyroidism. One entry per CDR3 protein, called by TCRdb with MiXCR from the multiplex PCR reads. The table lists a few hundred thousand distinct CDR3 sequences, 15% to 20% of them singletons. Sequencing was performed on peripheral blood. These TCRs come from a woman between 18 and 29 years old with Graves' ophthalmopathy. Both conserved end residues are trimmed from each CDR3.

v_call: TRBV7-2
j_call: TRBJ2-5
cdr3_aa: ASSRYPRERESETQY

v_call: TRBV5-1
j_call: TRBJ1-5
cdr3_aa: ASSQQGMSNQPQH

v_call: TRBV29-1
j_call: TRBJ2-7
cdr3_aa: SVWDSGYEQY

v_call: TRBV28
j_call: TRBJ2-5
cdr3_aa: ASRRRDRLYQETQY

v_call: TRBV12-3/TRBV12-4
j_call: TRBJ2-5
cdr3_aa: ASSFNSRGGTQY

v_call: TRBV19
j_call: TRBJ1-5
cdr3_aa: ASSVTGGAPQH

v_call: TRBV6-5
j_call: TRBJ2-5
cdr3_aa: ASSYPPDRGEETQY

v_call: TRBV6-2/TRBV6-3
j_call: TRBJ2-7
cdr3_aa: ASSYSMTRGYEQY

v_call: TRBV27
j_call: TRBJ2-5
cdr3_aa: ASSPQRGRTQETQY

v_call: TRBV27
j_call: TRBJ2-4
cdr3_aa: ASSRGAGGPKDIQY

v_call: TRBV6-2/TRBV6-3
j_call: TRBJ2-7
cdr3_aa: ASVPRLSHVVYEQY

v_call: TRBV15
j_call: TRBJ2-7
cdr3_aa: ATSRDRGTVRKY

v_call: TRBV19
j_call: TRBJ1-1
cdr3_aa: ASSIRIKSNTEAF

v_call: TRBV27
j_call: TRBJ2-2
cdr3_aa: ASSLVRPQGAGELF

v_call: TRBV7-3
j_call: TRBJ2-7
cdr3_aa: ASSSTSGRHPDPYEQY

v_call: TRBV11-3
j_call: TRBJ1-1
cdr3_aa: ASSSKTGGTEAF

v_call: TRBV7-2
j_call: TRBJ2-2
cdr3_aa: ASSLGIGNTGELF

v_call: TRBV6-5
j_call: TRBJ1-2
cdr3_aa: ASSYSNRENGYT

v_call: TRBV29-1
j_call: TRBJ1-2
cdr3_aa: SVGGDGEANYGYT

v_call: TRBV4-3
j_call: TRBJ2-5
cdr3_aa: ASSQDPLAGVGFQETQY

v_call: TRBV20-1
j_call: TRBJ1-6
cdr3_aa: SARIGTGENSALY

v_call: TRBV28
j_call: TRBJ2-7
cdr3_aa: ASSSRRQGIHEQY

v_call: TRBV5-1
j_call: TRBJ2-5
cdr3_aa: ASSFPGRGRETQY

v_call: TRBV6-1
j_call: TRBJ1-5
cdr3_aa: ASFGNNQPQH

v_call: TRBV7-3
j_call: TRBJ2-7
cdr3_aa: ASSLRDGYEQY

v_call: TRBV4-2
j_call: TRBJ1-2
cdr3_aa: ASSPGGKDYGYT

v_call: TRBV12-5
j_call: TRBJ2-5
cdr3_aa: ASGLVGETQY

v_call: TRBV6-2/TRBV6-3
j_call: TRBJ2-2
cdr3_aa: ASSLPRGGNTGELF